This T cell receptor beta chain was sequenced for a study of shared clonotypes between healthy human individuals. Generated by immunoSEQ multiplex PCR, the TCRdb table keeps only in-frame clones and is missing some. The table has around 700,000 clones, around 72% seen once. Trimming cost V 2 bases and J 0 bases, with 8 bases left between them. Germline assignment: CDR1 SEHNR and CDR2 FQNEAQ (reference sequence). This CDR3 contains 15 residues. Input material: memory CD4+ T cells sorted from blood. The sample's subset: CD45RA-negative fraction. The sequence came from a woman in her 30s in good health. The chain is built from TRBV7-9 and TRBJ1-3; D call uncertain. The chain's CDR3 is CASSLTLPSGNTIYF. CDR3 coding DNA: TGTGCCAGCAGCTTAACACTACCCTCTGGAAACACCATATATTTT.